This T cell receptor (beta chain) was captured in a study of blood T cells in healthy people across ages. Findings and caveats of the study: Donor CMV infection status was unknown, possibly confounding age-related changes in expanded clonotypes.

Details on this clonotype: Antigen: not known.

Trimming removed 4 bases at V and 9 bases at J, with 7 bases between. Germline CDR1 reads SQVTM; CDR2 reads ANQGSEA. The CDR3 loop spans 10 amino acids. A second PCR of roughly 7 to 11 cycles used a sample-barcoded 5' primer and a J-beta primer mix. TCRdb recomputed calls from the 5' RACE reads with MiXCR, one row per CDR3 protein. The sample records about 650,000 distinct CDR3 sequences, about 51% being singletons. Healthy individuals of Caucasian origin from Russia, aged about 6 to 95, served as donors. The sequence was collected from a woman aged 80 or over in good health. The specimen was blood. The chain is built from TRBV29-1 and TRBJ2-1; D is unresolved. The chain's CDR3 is CSVAGLEQFF. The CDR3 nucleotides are TGCAGCGTTGCAGGTCTTGAGCAGTTCTTC.